The 21 T cell receptor beta chains below come from one sample, sequenced in a study of molecular identifiers for immune sequencing clone quantification. TCRdb itself ran the PCR reads through MiXCR, one entry per CDR3 protein. The sample yields about 640,000 distinct CDR3 sequences, 20% seen once. The source material was naive CD8+ T cells from blood, with Jurkat cell RNA spiked in. Noted subset: FACS-sorted CD8+CD4-CCR7+CD45RA+ naive T cells. The receptors originated from a human donor in good health. Some libraries in this study had Jurkat cell RNA spiked in.

On this clonotype itself: A much more abundant neighbour one base away suggests this may be a read error. Likely a read error: the CDR3 ends without its conserved phenylalanine or tryptophan. This chain joins TRBV12-3 or TRBV12-4 and TRBJ2-3; the D gene could be TRBD1 or TRBD2 (5 bases each). V lost 4 bases and J lost 0, with 14 bases in between. The CDR3 is 16 residues long. CDR3 in amino acids: CASSSPWGSSTDTQYS. In nucleotides, the CDR3 is TGTGCCAGCAGTTCGCCTTGGGGGTCTAGCACAGATACGCAGTATTCT.

This clonotype has just a few counts. This CDR3 reads CASSPGGAGVNEQFF. CDR3 coding DNA: TGCGCCAGCAGCCCGGGGGGGGCGGGGGTCAATGAGCAGTTCTTC. The chain employs TRBV4-1 and TRBJ2-1; 8 bases are shared with TRBD2. V lost 4 bases and J lost 6; bases outside the gene matches: 8. The CDR3 is 15 residues long. Per germline, CDR1 MGHRA and CDR2 YSYEKL.

This clonotype has a single count. Its ends do not fully match the called genes, so a read error is possible. This chain links TRBV5-4 with TRBJ2-1, with TRBD2 matching over 8 bases. This CDR3 spans 16 amino acids. The germline gives CDR1 SGHNT, CDR2 YYREEE (reference sequence). Written as DNA, the CDR3 is TGTGCCAGCAGCCGTGTACTAGCGGTCTCCTACAATGAGCAGCTCTTC. Translated, it gives CASSRVLAVSYNEQLF.

This clonotype showed up just a few times. This chain uses TRBV4-1 with TRBJ2-3; the match to TRBD1 covers 10 bases. The junction had 5 bases not matched to a gene; V was cut back by 0 bases and J by 2 bases. CDR3 size: 17 residues. Germline lookup yields CDR1 MGHRA and CDR2 YSYEKL. CDR3 protein: CASSQDLGQGITDTQYF. The CDR3 bases are TGCGCCAGCAGCCAAGACCTGGGACAGGGGATCACAGATACGCAGTATTTT.

With respect to this clonotype: This may be a read error, as it is one base from a much larger clone. The chain links TRBV25-1 to TRBJ1-2; 9 bases map to TRBD1. This CDR3 spans 17 amino acids. Germline loops: CDR1 MGHDK, CDR2 SYGVNS. CDR3 sequence: CASSEWDRAARGYGFTF. For the CDR3, the DNA is TGTGCCAGCAGTGAATGGGACAGGGCCGCGAGGGGCTATGGCTTCACCTTC.

In its sample, this clonotype was seen many times. The junction departs from the called germline gene at one end, perhaps through a read error. The chain employs TRBV7-9 and TRBJ1-5, with D hard to call. Germline-derived CDR1 and CDR2 are SEHNR and FQNEAQ (reference sequence). The CDR3 spans 14 residues. CDR3 bases: TGTGCCAGCAGCGTAGCCGTGGGAGATCAGCCCCAGCATTTT. Translation gives CASSVAVGDQPQHF. Based on the CDR3 plus reference TRBV7-9 and TRBJ1-5, the full variable domain is DTGVSQNPRHKITKRGQNVTFRCDPISEHNRLYWYRQTLGQGPEFLTYFQNEAQLEKSRLLSDRFSAERPKGSFSTLEIQRTEQGDSAMYLCASSVAVGDQPQHFGDGTRLSIL.

The chain is built from TRBV15 and TRBJ2-2; D remains unclear. This CDR3 spans 13 amino acids. The V gene lost 1 base and the J gene lost 5 bases, with 5 bases spanning the gap. CDR1 LNHNV and CDR2 YYDKDF come from the germline V gene (reference sequence). CDR3 protein: CATSRVDTGELFF. The CDR3 DNA is TGTGCCACCAGCAGAGTGGATACCGGGGAGCTGTTTTTT.

In its sample, this clonotype was seen many times. The chain links TRBV4-3 to TRBJ2-1; TRBD2 aligns across 10 bases. CDR3 length: 14 amino acids. Per the germline V gene, CDR1 is LGHNA and CDR2 is YSLEER. V trimming: 4 bases; J trimming: 7 bases; junction bases outside the gene matches: 4. The CDR3 nucleotides are TGCGCCAGCAGCCCGGGGACTAGCGAAAATGAGCAGTTCTTC. Its translation is CASSPGTSENEQFF.

This clonotype occurred many times. V gene TRBV2 combines with J gene TRBJ1-5; no reliable D call. CDR1 and CDR2 from the germline V gene are SNHLY and FYNNEI. The germline V and J ends were trimmed by 3 bases and 0 bases, with 9 bases remaining between them. The CDR3 runs to 15 residues. The DNA of the CDR3 is TGTGCCAGCAGTGAGTACGGGAATAGCAATCAGCCCCAGCATTTT. The encoded protein is CASSEYGNSNQPQHF.

A note on this clonotype: A much larger clonotype is one base distant, so this may be a read error. V and J are TRBV6-5 and TRBJ2-1; D perhaps matches TRBD1 (6 bases). Trimming removed 0 bases from V and 8 bases from J, with 8 bases in between. Germline CDR1 is MNHEY and CDR2 is SVGAGI. The CDR3 is 13 residues long. CDR3 coding DNA: TGTGCCAGCAGTTACTCGAAGGGGGATGAGCAGTTCTTC. Translated: CASSYSKGDEQFF.

This clonotype was recorded at least ten times. The chain recombines TRBV6-2 or TRBV6-3 with TRBJ1-5, with D unresolved. The CDR3 covers 15 residues. The V end was cut by 5 bases, the J end by 0 bases, with 11 bases between. Germline CDR1 is MNHEY and CDR2 is SVGEGT. The CDR3 DNA follows: TGTGCCAGCAGTAACTACCAGGTTAGCAATCAGCCCCAGCATTTT. As protein: CASSNYQVSNQPQHF.

The chain employs TRBV29-1 and TRBJ1-2, with TRBD1 matching over 7 bases. Germline CDR1 SQVTM, CDR2 ANQGSEA. The CDR3 length is 16 residues. Trimming took 6 bases from V and 4 from J; bases not matched to a gene: 17. Written as DNA, the CDR3 is TGCAGCGTCCAAACCTCGAGGACAGGTTCAAGCTATGGCTACACCTTC. Protein sequence: CSVQTSRTGSSYGYTF. Based on the CDR3 plus reference TRBV29-1 and TRBJ1-2, the full variable domain is SAVISQKPSRDICQRGTSLTIQCQVDSQVTMMFWYRQQPGQSLTLIATANQGSEATYESGFVIDKFPISRPNLTFSTLTVSNMSPEDSSIYLCSVQTSRTGSSYGYTFGSGTRLTVV.

As for this clonotype: A read error is possible here, since a much larger clone lies one base away. V and J are TRBV20-1 and TRBJ1-1, with D tentatively TRBD1 (5 bases). The length of the CDR3 is 13 residues. Germline CDR1 is DFQATT and CDR2 is SNEGSKA (reference sequence). The CDR3 nucleotides are TGCAGTGCTAGGGCAGGGATGAACACTGGAGCTTTCTTT. Its translation is CSARAGMNTGAFF.

Concerning this clonotype: A much larger clone differs by one base, so this may be a read error. The final CDR3 position lacks the conserved phenylalanine or tryptophan, pointing to a likely read error. The chain recombines TRBV28 with TRBJ1-4; D not certain. V lost 3 bases, J lost 10 bases, and 6 bases lay in between. CDR1 and CDR2 from the germline V gene are MDHEN and SYDVKM. This CDR3 is 11 amino acids long. This CDR3 is CASSFTGKLFS. As DNA, the CDR3 is TGTGCCAGCAGTTTTACTGGAAAACTGTTTTCT.

The gene calls are TRBV5-3 and TRBJ2-4; no firm D call. TRBV5-3 has ORF status, its function being uncertain. The CDR3 spans 12 residues. The V and J ends lost 10 bases and 0 bases respectively, with 8 bases between them. This CDR3 reads CAGQLAKNIQYF. In DNA form, the CDR3 reads TGTGCCGGTCAACTAGCCAAAAACATTCAGTACTTC.

In regard to this clonotype: This may be a read error, as it is one base from a much larger clone. This chain connects TRBV7-9 to TRBJ2-1, with D uncertain. This CDR3 has 14 amino acids. Germline V gene lookup returns CDR1 SEHNR and CDR2 FQNEAQ (reference sequence). This CDR3 is CASSLVLEVNEQLF. Written as DNA, the CDR3 is TGTGCCAGCAGCTTAGTCCTAGAAGTCAATGAGCAGCTCTTC.

For this clonotype: Just one base apart from a much larger clone, this may be a read error. The chain's CDR3 is CASSPFQGATESFF. For the CDR3, the DNA is TGTGCCAGCAGCCCGTTCCAGGGGGCAACTGAATCTTTCTTT. The V and J genes are TRBV7-9 and TRBJ1-1; TRBD1 matches at 8 bases. There are 14 residues in the CDR3. CDR1 is SEHNR, CDR2 FQNEAQ, per germline (reference sequence).

In this sample, this clonotype turned up a few times. V and J are TRBV5-8 and TRBJ2-7; 7 bases map to TRBD2. The CDR3 contains 15 residues. The ends lost 6 bases at V and 4 bases at J; junction bases unmatched: 13. Germline V gene data show CDR1 as SGHTS and CDR2 as YDEGEE. The CDR3 nucleotides read TGTGCCAGCATCTCCACCGGGACTACACCTTACGAGCAGTACTTC. As protein: CASISTGTTPYEQYF. The full variable domain, its missing parts supplied by reference TRBV5-8 and TRBJ2-7, is EAGVTQSPTHLIKTRGQQATLRCSPISGHTSVYWYQQALGLGLQFLLWYDEGEERNRGNFPPRFSGRQFPNYSSELNVNALELEDSALYLCASISTGTTPYEQYFGPGTRLTVT.

The chain uses TRBV4-1 and TRBJ1-6; TRBD1 might be the D (6 bases). The V gene's germline CDR1 is MGHRA and CDR2 YSYEKL. CDR3 length: 13 amino acids. The ends were cut back, 5 bases at V and 9 bases at J, with 11 bases in the middle. CDR3 sequence: CASSYTGFSPLHF. In nucleotides, the CDR3 is TGCGCCAGCAGCTATACAGGGTTTTCACCCCTCCACTTT.

The table lists this clonotype with a count of one. The V and J genes are TRBV5-1 and TRBJ2-7; D may be TRBD1 or TRBD2 (5 bases each). The CDR3 runs to 17 residues. Germline CDR1 and CDR2: SGHRS and YFSETQ. Trimming cost V 0 bases and J 0 bases, with 16 bases left between them. The CDR3 DNA is TGCGCCAGCAGCTTGGCCCTACACGGGACCGGCTCCTACGAGCAGTACTTC. Translating it yields CASSLALHGTGSYEQYF.

There are many counts of this clonotype. This chain uses TRBV7-2 with TRBJ2-7; D is tentatively TRBD1 or TRBD2 (6 bases each). CDR1 SGHTA and CDR2 FQGNSA come from the germline V gene. V was trimmed by 5 bases and J by 5 bases, leaving 19 bases between them. The CDR3 loop spans 15 amino acids. CDR3 bases: TGTGCCAGCAGCACATACGGGGGCCCTACCAACGAGCAGTACTTC. As protein: CASSTYGGPTNEQYF.